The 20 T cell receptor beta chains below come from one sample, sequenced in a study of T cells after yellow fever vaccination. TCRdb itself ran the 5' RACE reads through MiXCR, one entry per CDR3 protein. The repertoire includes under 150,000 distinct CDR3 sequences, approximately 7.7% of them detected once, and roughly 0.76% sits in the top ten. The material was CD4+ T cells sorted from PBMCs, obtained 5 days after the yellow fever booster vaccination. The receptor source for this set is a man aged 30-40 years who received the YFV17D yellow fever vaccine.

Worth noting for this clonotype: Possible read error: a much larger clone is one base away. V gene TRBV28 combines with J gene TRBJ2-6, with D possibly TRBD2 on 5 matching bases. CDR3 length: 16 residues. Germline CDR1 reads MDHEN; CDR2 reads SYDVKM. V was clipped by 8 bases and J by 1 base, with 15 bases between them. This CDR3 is CASGPGVPSGANVLTF. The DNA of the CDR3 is TGTGCCAGCGGACCCGGGGTCCCTTCTGGGGCCAACGTCCTGACTTTC.

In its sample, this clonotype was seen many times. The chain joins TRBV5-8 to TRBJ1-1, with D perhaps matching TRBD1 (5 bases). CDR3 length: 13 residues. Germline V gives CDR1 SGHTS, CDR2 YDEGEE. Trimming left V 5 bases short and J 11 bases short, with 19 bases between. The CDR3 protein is CASRGLSLQRAFF. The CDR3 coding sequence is TGTGCCAGCAGGGGACTCTCCCTTCAGCGGGCTTTCTTT.

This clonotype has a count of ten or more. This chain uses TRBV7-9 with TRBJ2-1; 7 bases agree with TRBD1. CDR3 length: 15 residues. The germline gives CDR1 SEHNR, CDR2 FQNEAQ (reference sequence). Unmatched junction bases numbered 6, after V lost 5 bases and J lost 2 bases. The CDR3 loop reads CASSLGTVTYNEQFF. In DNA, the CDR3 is TGTGCCAGCAGCCTGGGGACAGTAACCTACAATGAGCAGTTCTTC.

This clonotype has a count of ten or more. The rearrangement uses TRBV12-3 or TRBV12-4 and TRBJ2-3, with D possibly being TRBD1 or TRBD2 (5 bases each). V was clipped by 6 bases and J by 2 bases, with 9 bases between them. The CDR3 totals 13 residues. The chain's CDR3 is CASRGDLTDTQYF. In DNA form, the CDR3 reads TGTGCCAGCAGGGGGGACCTCACAGATACGCAGTATTTT.

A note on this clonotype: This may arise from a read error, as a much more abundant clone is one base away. CDR3 residues: CASSAGVDSYNEQFF. The CDR3 DNA follows: TGTGCCAGCAGCGCAGGCGTAGACTCATACAATGAGCAGTTCTTC. J is TRBJ2-1 and V is TRBV9, with unresolved D. V lost 3 bases and J 4 bases, leaving 14 bases between the germline ends. CDR1 and CDR2 from the germline V gene are SGDLS and YYNGEE. The CDR3 loop spans 15 amino acids.

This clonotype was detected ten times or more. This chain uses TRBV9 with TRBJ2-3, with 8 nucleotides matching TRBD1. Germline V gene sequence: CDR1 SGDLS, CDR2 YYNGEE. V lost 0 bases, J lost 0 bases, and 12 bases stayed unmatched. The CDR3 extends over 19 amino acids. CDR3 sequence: CASSVADGTGLPSTDTQYF. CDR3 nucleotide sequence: TGTGCCAGCAGCGTAGCTGACGGGACAGGACTTCCTAGCACAGATACGCAGTATTTT.

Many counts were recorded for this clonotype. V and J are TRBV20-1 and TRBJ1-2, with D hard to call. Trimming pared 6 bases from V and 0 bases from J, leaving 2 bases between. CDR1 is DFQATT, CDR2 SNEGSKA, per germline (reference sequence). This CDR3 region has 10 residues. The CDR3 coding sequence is TGCAGTGCAGCTAACTATGGCTACACCTTC. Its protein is CSAANYGYTF.

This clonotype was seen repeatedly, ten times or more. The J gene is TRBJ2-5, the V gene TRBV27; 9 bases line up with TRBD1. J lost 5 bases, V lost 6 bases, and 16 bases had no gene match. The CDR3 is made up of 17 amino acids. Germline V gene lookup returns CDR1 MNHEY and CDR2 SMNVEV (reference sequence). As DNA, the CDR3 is TGTGCCAGCAGACGGGGGACAGGGCCAGTAGGTGGGGAGACCCAGTACTTC. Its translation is CASRRGTGPVGGETQYF.

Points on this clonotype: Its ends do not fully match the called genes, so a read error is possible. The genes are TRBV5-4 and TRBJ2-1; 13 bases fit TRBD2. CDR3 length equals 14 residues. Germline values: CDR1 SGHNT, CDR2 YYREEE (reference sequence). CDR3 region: CASSLIGTSGIGVF. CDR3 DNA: TGTGCCAGCAGCTTGATCGGGACTAGCGGGATTGGGGTCTTC.

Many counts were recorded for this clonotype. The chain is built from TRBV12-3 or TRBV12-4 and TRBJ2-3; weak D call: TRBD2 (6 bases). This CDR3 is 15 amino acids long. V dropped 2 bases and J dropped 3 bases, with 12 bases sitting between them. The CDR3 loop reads CASSLRFGRTDTQYF. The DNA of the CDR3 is TGTGCCAGCAGTTTAAGGTTCGGGAGAACAGATACGCAGTATTTT.

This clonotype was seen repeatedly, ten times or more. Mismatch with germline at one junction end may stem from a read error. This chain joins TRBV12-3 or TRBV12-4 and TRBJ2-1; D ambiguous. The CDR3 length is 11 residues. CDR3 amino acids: CASSLGDPTCF. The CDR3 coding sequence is TGTGCCAGCAGTTTGGGCGACCCGACTTGCTTC.

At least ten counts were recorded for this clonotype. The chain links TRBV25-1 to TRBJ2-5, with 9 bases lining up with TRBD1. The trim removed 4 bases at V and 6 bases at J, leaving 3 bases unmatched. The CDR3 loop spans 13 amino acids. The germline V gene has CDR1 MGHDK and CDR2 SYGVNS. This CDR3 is CASSVTGGKTQYF. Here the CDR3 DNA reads TGTGCCAGCAGTGTGACAGGGGGGAAGACCCAGTACTTC.

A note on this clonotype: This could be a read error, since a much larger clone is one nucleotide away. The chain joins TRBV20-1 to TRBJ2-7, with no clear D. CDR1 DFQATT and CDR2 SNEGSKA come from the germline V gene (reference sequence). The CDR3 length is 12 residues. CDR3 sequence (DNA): TGCAGCCCAGAGCCCTCTGCCTACGAGCAGTACTTC. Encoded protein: CSPEPSAYEQYF.

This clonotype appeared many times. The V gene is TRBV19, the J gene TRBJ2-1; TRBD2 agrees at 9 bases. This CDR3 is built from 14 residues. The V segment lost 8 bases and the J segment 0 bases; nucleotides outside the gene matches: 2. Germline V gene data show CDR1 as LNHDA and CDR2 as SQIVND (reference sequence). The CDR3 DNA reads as TGTGCCAGTGGTAGCGGGAGCTCCTACAATGAGCAGTTCTTC. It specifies CASGSGSSYNEQFF.

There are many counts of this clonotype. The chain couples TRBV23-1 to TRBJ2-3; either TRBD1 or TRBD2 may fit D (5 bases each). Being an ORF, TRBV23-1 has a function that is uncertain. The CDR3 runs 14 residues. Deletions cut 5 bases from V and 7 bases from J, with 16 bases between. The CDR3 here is CASSVGVGANTQYF. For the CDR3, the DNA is TGCGCCAGCAGTGTGGGGGTTGGGGCAAATACGCAGTATTTT.

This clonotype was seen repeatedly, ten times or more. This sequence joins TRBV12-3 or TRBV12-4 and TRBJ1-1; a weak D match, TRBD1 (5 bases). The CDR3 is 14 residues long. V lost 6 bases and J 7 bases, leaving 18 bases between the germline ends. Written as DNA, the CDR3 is TGTGCCAGCAGACCCGACACCCCGGGGGGTGAAGCTTTCTTT. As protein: CASRPDTPGGEAFF.

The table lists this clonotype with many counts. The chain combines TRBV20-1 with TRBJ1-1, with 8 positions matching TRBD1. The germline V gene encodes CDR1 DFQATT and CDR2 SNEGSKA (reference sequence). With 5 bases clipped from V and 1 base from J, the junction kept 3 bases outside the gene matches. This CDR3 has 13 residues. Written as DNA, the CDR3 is TGCAGTGCTGATGACAGGGGGAACACTGAAGCTTTCTTT. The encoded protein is CSADDRGNTEAFF.

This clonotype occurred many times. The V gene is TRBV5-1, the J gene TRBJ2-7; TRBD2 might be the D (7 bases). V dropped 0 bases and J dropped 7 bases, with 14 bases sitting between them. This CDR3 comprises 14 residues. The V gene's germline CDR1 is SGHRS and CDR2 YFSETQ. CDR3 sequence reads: CASSLAGGPGEQYF. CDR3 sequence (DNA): TGCGCCAGCAGCTTGGCCGGGGGGCCGGGTGAGCAGTACTTC.

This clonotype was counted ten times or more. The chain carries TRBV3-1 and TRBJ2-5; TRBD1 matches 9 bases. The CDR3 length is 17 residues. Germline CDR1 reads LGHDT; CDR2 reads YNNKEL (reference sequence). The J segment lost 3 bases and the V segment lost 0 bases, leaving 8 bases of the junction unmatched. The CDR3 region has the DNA TGTGCCAGCAGCCAAGAAATCGTGACAGGGGGGAAAGAGACCCAGTACTTC. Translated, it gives CASSQEIVTGGKETQYF.

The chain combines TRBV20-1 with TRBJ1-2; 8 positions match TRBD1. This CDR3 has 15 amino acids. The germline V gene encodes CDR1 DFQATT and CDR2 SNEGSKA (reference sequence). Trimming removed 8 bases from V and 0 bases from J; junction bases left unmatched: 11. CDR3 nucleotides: TGCAGTAACAGACAGGGGAAAGGGACTAACTATGGCTACACCTTC. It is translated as CSNRQGKGTNYGYTF.